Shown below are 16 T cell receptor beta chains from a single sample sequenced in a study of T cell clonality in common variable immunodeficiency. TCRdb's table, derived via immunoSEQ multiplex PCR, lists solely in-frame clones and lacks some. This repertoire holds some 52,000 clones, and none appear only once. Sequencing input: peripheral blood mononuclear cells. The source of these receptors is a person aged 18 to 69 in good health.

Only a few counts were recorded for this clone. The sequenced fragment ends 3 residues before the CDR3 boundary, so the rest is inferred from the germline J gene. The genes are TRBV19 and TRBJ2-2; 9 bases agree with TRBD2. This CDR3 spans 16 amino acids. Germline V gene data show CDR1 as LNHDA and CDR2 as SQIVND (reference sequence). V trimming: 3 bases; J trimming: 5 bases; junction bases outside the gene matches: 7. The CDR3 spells CASSIQLAGETGELFF. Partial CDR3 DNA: TGTGCCAGTAGTATCCAATTAGCGGGAGAAACCGGGGAG.

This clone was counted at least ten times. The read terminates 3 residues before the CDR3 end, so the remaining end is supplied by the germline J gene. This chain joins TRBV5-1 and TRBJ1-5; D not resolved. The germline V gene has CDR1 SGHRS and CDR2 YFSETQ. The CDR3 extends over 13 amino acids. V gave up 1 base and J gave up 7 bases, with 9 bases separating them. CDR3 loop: CASSLLSGQPQHF. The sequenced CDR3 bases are TGCGCCAGCAGCTTGTTATCGGGGCAGCCC.

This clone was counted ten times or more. CDR3 DNA (partial): TGTGCCAGCAGTTTACAGCCCAGCGAGGAGAGGGAGACC. It encodes CASSLQPSEERET. The full CDR3 reads CASSLQPSEERETQYF. The genes are TRBV12-3 or TRBV12-4 and TRBJ2-5, with unresolved D. Read coverage stops 3 residues before the CDR3 terminus; the germline J gene supplies the remainder. V was trimmed by 2 bases and J by 5 bases, leaving 18 bases between them. The CDR3 is 16 residues long.

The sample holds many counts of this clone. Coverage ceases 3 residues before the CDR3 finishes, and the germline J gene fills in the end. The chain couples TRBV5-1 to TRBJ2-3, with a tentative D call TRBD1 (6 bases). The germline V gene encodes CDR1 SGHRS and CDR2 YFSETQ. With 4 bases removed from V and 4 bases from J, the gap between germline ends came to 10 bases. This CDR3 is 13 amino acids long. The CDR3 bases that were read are TGCGCCAGCAGCCGCCAGGGGCCAGATACG. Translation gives CASSRQGPDT. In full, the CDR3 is CASSRQGPDTQYF.

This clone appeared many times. CDR3 DNA (partial): TGTGCCATCAGAGCTATAGCGAACACAGATACG. This codes for CAIRAIANTDT. The full CDR3 protein reads CAIRAIANTDTQYF. V is TRBV10-3 and J is TRBJ2-3; the D gene is possibly TRBD2 (5 bases). With the read ending 3 residues before the CDR3 end, the germline J gene is used to fill in that end. The CDR3 runs to 14 residues. CDR1 and CDR2 (germline): ENHRY, SYGVKD. V shed 6 bases and J shed 2 bases, with 12 bases lying between them.

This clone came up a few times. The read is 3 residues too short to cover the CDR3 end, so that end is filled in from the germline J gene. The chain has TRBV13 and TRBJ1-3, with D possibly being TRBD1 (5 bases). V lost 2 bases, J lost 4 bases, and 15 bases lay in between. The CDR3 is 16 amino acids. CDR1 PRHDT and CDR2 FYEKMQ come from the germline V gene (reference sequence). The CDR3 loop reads CASSLPMEGLGNTIYF. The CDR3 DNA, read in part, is TGTGCCAGCAGCTTACCCATGGAGGGGCTAGGAAACACC.

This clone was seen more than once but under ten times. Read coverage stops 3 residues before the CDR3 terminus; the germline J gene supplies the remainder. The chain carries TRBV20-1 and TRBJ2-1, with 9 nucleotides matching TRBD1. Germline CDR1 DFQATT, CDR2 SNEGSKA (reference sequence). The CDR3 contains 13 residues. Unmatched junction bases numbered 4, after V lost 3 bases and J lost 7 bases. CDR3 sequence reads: CSARDRGLNEQFF. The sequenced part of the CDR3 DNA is TGCAGTGCTAGGGACAGGGGTTTGAATGAG.

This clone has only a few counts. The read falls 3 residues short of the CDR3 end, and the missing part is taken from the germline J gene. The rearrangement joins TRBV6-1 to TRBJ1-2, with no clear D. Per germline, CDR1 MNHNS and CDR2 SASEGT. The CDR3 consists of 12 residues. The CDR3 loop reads CASSEAQVAYTF. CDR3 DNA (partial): TGTGCCAGCAGTGAAGCGCAGGTCGCC.

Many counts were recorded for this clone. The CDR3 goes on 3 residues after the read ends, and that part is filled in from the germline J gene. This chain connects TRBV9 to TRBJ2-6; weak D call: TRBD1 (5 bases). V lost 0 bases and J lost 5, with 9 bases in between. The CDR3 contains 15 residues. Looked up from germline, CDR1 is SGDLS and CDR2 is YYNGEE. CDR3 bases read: TGTGCCAGCAGCGTAGTAACAGGCTGGGCCAACGTC. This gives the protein CASSVVTGWANV. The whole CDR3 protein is CASSVVTGWANVLTF.

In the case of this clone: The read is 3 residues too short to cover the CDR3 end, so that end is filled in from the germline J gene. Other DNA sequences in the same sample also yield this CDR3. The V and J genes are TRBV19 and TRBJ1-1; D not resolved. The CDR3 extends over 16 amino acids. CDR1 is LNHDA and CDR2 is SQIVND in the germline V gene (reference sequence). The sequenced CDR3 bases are TGTGCCAGTAGTATGCTTGCGGGAACCCGAGGAGAGACC. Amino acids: CASSMLAGTRGET. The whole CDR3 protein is CASSMLAGTRGETAFF.

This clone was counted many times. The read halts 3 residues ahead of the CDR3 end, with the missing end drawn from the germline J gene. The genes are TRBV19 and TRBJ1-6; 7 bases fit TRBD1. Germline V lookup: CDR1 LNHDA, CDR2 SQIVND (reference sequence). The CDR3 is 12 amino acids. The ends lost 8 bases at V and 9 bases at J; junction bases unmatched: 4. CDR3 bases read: TGTGCCAGTCAGGGGGAGAGTTCACCC. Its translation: CASQGESSP. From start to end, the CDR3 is CASQGESSPLHF.

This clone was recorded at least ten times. The CDR3 bases that were read are TGTGCCAGTGGGCCTTGGGGC. The encoded protein is CASGPWG. The complete CDR3 sequence is CASGPWGYTF. The chain recombines TRBV19 with TRBJ1-2; D is ambiguous. The CDR3 end lies 3 residues beyond the end of the read and is filled in from the germline J gene. CDR1 and CDR2 from the germline V gene are LNHDA and SQIVND (reference sequence). The CDR3 length is 10 residues. Supplemented by reference TRBV19 and TRBJ1-2, the full variable domain reads DGGITQSPKYLFRKEGQNVTLSCEQNLNHDAMYWYRQDPGQGLRLIYYSQIVNDFQKGDIAEGYSVSREKKESFPLTVTSAQKNPTAFYLCASGPWGYTFGSGTRLTVV.

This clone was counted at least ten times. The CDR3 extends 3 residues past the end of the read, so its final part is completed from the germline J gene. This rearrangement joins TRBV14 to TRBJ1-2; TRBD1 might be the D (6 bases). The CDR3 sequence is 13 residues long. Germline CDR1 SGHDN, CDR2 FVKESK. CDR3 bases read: TGTGCCAGCAGCCAGGAAGGGGGTTGGGGC. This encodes CASSQEGGWG. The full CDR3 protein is CASSQEGGWGYTF.

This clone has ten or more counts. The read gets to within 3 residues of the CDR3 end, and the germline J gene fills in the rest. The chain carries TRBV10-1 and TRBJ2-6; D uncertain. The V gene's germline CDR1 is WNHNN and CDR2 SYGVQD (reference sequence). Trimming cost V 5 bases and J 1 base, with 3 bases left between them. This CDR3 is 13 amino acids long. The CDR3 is CASSSSGANVLTF. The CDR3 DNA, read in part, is TGCGCCAGCAGTTCTTCTGGGGCCAACGTC.

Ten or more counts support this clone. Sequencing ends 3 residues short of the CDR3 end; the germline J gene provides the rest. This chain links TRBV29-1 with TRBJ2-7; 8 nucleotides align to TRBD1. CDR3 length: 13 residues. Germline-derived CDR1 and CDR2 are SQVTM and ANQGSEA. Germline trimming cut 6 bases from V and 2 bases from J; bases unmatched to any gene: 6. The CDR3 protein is CSVLPGQAYEQYF. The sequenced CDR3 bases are TGCAGCGTGCTTCCGGGACAGGCCTACGAG.

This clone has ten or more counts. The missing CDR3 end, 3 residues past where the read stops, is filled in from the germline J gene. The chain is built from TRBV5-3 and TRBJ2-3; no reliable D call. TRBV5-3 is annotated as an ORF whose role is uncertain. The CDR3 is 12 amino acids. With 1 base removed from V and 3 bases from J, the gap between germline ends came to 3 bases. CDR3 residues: CARSLRTDTQYF. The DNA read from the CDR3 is TGTGCCAGAAGCTTGCGGACAGATACG.